The entry that follows covers one T cell receptor beta chain sequence. In the original workflow: For nucleated cells, counts were estimated from reference gene primer amplification. Profiling relied on immunoSEQ multiplex PCR, and the TCRdb table lists in-frame clones only, not all of them. V, J and clone size derive from that table, while D and trimming were established from the DNA sequence. The table includes 200,000 to 250,000 clones, about 78% detected once. This entry belongs to a study of blood T cell repertoires in COVID-19. Study background: Samples taken during acute and convalescent COVID-19 were collected in the United States, Italy and Spain. PBMCs, B-cell-depleted T cells, or T cells were the source of the cDNA or gDNA that made up the material.

Germline V gene lookup returns CDR1 SGHTA and CDR2 FQGNSA. This CDR3 is built from 13 residues. The V segment lost 0 bases and the J segment 15 bases; nucleotides outside the gene matches: 6. Sequenced material: peripheral blood. The receptor was isolated from a woman in her seventies with acute or convalescent COVID-19. The chain joins TRBV7-2 to TRBJ2-1; TRBD2 aligns across 9 bases. The CDR3: CASSLAERTSVFF. In DNA, the CDR3 is TGTGCCAGCAGCTTAGCGGAGAGGACTAGCGTGTTCTTC.